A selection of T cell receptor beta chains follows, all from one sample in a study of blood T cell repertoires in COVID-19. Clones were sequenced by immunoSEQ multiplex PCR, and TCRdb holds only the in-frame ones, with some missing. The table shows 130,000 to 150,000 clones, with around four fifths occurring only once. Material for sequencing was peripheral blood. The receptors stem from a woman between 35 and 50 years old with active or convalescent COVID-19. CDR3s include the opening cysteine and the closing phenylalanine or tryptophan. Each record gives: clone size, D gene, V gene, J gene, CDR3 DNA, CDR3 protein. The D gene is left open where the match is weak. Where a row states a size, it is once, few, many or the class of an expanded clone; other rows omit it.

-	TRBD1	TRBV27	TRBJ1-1	TGTGCCAGCAGTTTATCTGGGGACAGCCCCGGCGCTGAAGCTTTCTTT	CASSLSGDSPGAEAFF
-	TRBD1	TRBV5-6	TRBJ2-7	TGTGCCAGCAGCGGGGACAGGGGGCGATACTACGAGCAGTACTTC	CASSGDRGRYYEQYF
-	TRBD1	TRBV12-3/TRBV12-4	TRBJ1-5	TGTGCCAGCAGTTTTGGGACAGCTCAGCCCCAGCATTTT	CASSFGTAQPQHF
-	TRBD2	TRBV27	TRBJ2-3	TGTGCCAGCAGGAGCGGGAGGGCGGGAGATACGCAGTATTTT	CASRSGRAGDTQYF
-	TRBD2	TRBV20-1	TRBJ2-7	TGCAGTGCTAGTCGGCTAGCGGGAGGGGGCGAGCAGTACTTC	CSASRLAGGGEQYF
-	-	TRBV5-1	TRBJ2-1	TGCGCCAGCAGCTTGGGAGAGGCCGGGGGAGGCGATGAGCAGTTCTTC	CASSLGEAGGGDEQFF
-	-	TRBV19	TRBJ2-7	TGTGCCAGTAGTCGGTCTTATACCTACGAGCAGTACTTC	CASSRSYTYEQYF
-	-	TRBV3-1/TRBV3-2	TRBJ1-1	TGTGCCAGCAGCCAACCCGTTGCAACTTCTGAAGCTTTCTTT	CASSQPVATSEAFF
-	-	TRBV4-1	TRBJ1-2	TGCGCCAGCGGGCCGGGGGGCGTCTATGGCTACACCTTC	CASGPGGVYGYTF
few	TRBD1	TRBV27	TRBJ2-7	TGTGCCAGCAGTTTCACAGGGGGTCGTTACGAGCAGTACTTC	CASSFTGGRYEQYF
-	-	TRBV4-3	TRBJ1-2	TGCGCCAGCAGCCAAGACAGGGTGTGGGGCTACACCTTC	CASSQDRVWGYTF
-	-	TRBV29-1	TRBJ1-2	TGCAGCGTTGGGAGTTCTAACTATGGCTACACCTTC	CSVGSSNYGYTF
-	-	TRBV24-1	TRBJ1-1	TGTGCCCCGCTCCTGAGGGCCCCGAACACTGAAGCTTTCTTT	CAPLLRAPNTEAFF
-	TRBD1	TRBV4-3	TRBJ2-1	TGCGCCAGCAGCCTAACCGGGACAGGGTTCAATGAGCAGTTCTTC	CASSLTGTGFNEQFF
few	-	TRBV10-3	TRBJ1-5	TGTGCCATCAGTGAGATATATAGCAATCAGCCCCAGCATTTT	CAISEIYSNQPQHF
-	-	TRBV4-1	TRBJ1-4	TGCGCCAGCAGCCAATCGGTAACTAATGAAAAACTGTTTTTT	CASSQSVTNEKLFF
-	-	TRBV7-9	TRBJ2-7	TGTGCCAGCAGCCACATGGTGTCCGAGCAGTACTTC	CASSHMVSEQYF
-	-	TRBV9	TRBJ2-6	TGTGCCAGCAGCCCGACAGGTACACCACCTTCTGGGGCCAACGTCCTGACTTTC	CASSPTGTPPSGANVLTF
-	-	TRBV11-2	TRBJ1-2	TGTGCCAGCAGCCCACAGGTCGGGGGGCCTTATGGCTACACCTTC	CASSPQVGGPYGYTF
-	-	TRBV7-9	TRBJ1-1	TGTGCCAGCACCCTAGGAAGTACTGAAGCTTTCTTT	CASTLGSTEAFF
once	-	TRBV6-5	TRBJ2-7	TGTGCCAGCACTCCAGGACGGGATTCCTACGAGCAGTACTTC	CASTPGRDSYEQYF
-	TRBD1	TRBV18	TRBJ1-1	TGTGCCAGCTCACCCGACAGGGGAGTCGCTGAAGCTTTCTTT	CASSPDRGVAEAFF
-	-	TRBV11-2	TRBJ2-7	TGTGCCAGCAGCTTAGTTCTACAGGAGCAGTACTTC	CASSLVLQEQYF
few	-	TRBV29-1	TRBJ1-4	TGCAGCGCCCACAGTGGAGGTGGAGAAAAACTGTTTTTT	CSAHSGGGEKLFF
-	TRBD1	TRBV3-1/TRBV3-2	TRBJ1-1	TGTGCCAGCAGCCGAGAGGGGGCGGGTGAAGCTTTCTTT	CASSREGAGEAFF
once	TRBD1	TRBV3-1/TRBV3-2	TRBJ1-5	TGTGCCAGCAGCCAGGACAGGGGGCGGCAGCCCCAGCATTTT	CASSQDRGRQPQHF
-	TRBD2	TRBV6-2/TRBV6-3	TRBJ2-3	TGTGCCAGCAGTGGGAGCGGGAGGAACCCAGATACGCAGTATTTT	CASSGSGRNPDTQYF
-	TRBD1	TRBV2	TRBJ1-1	TGTGCCAGCGGGGAACTGAGGGGGCCGGGGACTGAAGCTTTCTTT	CASGELRGPGTEAFF